These 20 T cell receptor beta chains came from one sample sequenced in a study of blood T cell repertoires in COVID-19. Measured with immunoSEQ multiplex PCR; TCRdb has only the in-frame clones, and not every one. The sample carries 150,000 or so clones, approximately 83% recorded once. Sequenced sample: PBMCs or T cells enriched from blood (not recorded which). The receptors here all came from a man in his 70s who had been exposed to COVID-19.

The V call is TRBV4-3, the J call TRBJ2-2; TRBD1 is a possible D gene (5 bases). Trimming stripped 4 bases from V and 7 bases from J, with 19 bases between. Per germline, CDR1 LGHNA and CDR2 YSLEER. The CDR3 runs 16 residues. Written as DNA, the CDR3 is TGCGCCAGCAGCCGACGACAGCCCAGCCTCGGCGGGGAGCTGTTTTTT. This encodes CASSRRQPSLGGELFF.

The chain carries TRBV19 and TRBJ2-2; 9 positions agree with TRBD2. This CDR3 comprises 15 residues. V dropped 7 bases and J dropped 7; count of bases not matched to a gene: 10. Germline V gene lookup returns CDR1 LNHDA and CDR2 SQIVND (reference sequence). The CDR3 reads CASTDGLASGGELFF. CDR3 in DNA: TGTGCCAGTACTGACGGACTAGCGTCGGGCGGGGAGCTGTTTTTT.

The chain links TRBV10-1 to TRBJ1-3; perhaps TRBD1 as D (5 bases). The CDR3 is 14 amino acids. CDR1 WNHNN and CDR2 SYGVQD come from the germline V gene (reference sequence). Trimming cost V 6 bases and J 2 bases, with 11 bases left between them. The CDR3 is CASSLSGAGNTIYF. In DNA form, the CDR3 reads TGCGCCAGCAGCCTGTCGGGGGCTGGAAACACCATATATTTT.

The J gene is TRBJ2-1, the V gene TRBV12-3 or TRBV12-4; D perhaps matches TRBD2 (5 bases). The V and J ends lost 1 base and 6 bases respectively, with 7 bases between them. This CDR3 has 13 residues. The CDR3 here is CASSLVASNEQFF. CDR3 in DNA: TGTGCCAGCAGTTTAGTAGCGTCCAATGAGCAGTTCTTC.

The chain links TRBV7-9 to TRBJ1-4; D gene unclear. Trimming removed 1 base at V and 7 bases at J, with 13 bases between. The CDR3 extends over 15 amino acids. Germline CDR1 reads SEHNR; CDR2 reads FQNEAQ (reference sequence). CDR3: CASSLEAGMTEKLFF. CDR3 coding DNA: TGTGCCAGCAGCTTAGAAGCGGGGATGACTGAAAAACTGTTTTTT. The full variable domain, its missing parts supplied by reference TRBV7-9 and TRBJ1-4, is DTGVSQNPRHKITKRGQNVTFRCDPISEHNRLYWYRQTLGQGPEFLTYFQNEAQLEKSRLLSDRFSAERPKGSFSTLEIQRTEQGDSAMYLCASSLEAGMTEKLFFGSGTQLSVL.

The rearrangement joins TRBV7-3 to TRBJ2-3; 11 nucleotides line up with TRBD2. V shed 1 base, J shed 4 bases, and the junction held 13 bases outside the gene matches. The CDR3 sequence is 19 residues long. Germline CDR1 SGHTA, CDR2 FQGTGA. CDR3 DNA sequence: TGTGCCAGCAGCTTAAGGACTAGCGGGCAGGCCCGGCCGTCAGATACGCAGTATTTT. It encodes CASSLRTSGQARPSDTQYF.

This clone is a singleton in its sample. This chain joins TRBV6-5 and TRBJ2-7; D perhaps matches TRBD1 (7 bases). The V end was cut by 4 bases, the J end by 5 bases, with 15 bases between. Germline V lookup: CDR1 MNHEY, CDR2 SVGAGI. The CDR3 has 14 residues. CDR3 amino acids: CASSSAGGYDEQYF. As DNA, the CDR3 is TGTGCCAGCAGTTCTGCAGGGGGGTACGACGAGCAGTACTTC.

The sample holds a few counts of this clone. The J gene is TRBJ2-1, the V gene TRBV11-2, with TRBD2 as a possible D gene (6 bases). Germline V gives CDR1 SGHAT, CDR2 FQNNGV. The CDR3 extends over 17 amino acids. Trimming stripped 1 base from V and 6 bases from J, with 19 bases between. The CDR3 protein is CASSLVLSVGGSNEQFF. The CDR3 coding sequence is TGTGCCAGCAGCTTAGTTCTATCGGTCGGGGGTAGCAATGAGCAGTTCTTC.

This chain connects TRBV29-1 to TRBJ1-2; D perhaps matches TRBD1 (6 bases). Trimming took 4 bases from V and 3 from J, leaving 12 bases between them. This CDR3 contains 13 residues. Germline loops: CDR1 SQVTM, CDR2 ANQGSEA. CDR3 amino acids: CSVVAQGDYGYTF. Here the CDR3 DNA reads TGCAGCGTTGTAGCACAGGGAGACTATGGCTACACCTTC.

This rearrangement joins TRBV7-3 to TRBJ2-5, with 11 bases lining up with TRBD1. This CDR3 is built from 14 residues. The germline gives CDR1 SGHTA, CDR2 FQGTGA. The junction had 4 bases not matched to a gene; V was cut back by 5 bases and J by 5 bases. In nucleotides, the CDR3 is TGTGCCAGCAGCCCCGGGACAGGGGGGGAGACCCAGTACTTC. It encodes CASSPGTGGETQYF.

This rearrangement joins TRBV7-2 to TRBJ1-5; the D gene is possibly TRBD1 (6 bases). The CDR3 is made up of 13 amino acids. CDR1 and CDR2 (germline): SGHTA, FQGNSA. Trimming cost V 9 bases and J 1 base, with 10 bases left between them. The CDR3 here is CASLRGSNQPQHF. Here the CDR3 DNA reads TGTGCCAGTCTCAGGGGAAGCAATCAGCCCCAGCATTTT.

The chain employs TRBV29-1 and TRBJ2-2; 8 bases agree with TRBD1. The CDR3 is 14 residues long. V shed 6 bases, J shed 0 bases, and the junction held 3 bases outside the gene matches. Germline-derived CDR1 and CDR2 are SQVTM and ANQGSEA. CDR3 DNA sequence: TGCAGCGTCACGGACAGGGCGAACACCGGGGAGCTGTTTTTT. This gives the protein CSVTDRANTGELFF.

There are a few counts of this clone. The gene calls are TRBV2 and TRBJ1-5; the D is unclear. V dropped 1 base and J dropped 3 bases, with 7 bases sitting between them. From germline, CDR1 is SNHLY and CDR2 FYNNEI. The CDR3 has 14 residues. The CDR3 nucleotides read TGTGCCAGCAGTGAAGAGTACTTCAATCAGCCCCAGCATTTT. Translated: CASSEEYFNQPQHF.

J is TRBJ2-7 and V is TRBV19; a weak D match, TRBD1 (6 bases). The CDR3 runs 14 residues. V gave up 1 base and J gave up 2 bases, with 9 bases separating them. Germline V gene data show CDR1 as LNHDA and CDR2 as SQIVND (reference sequence). CDR3: CASSIGTAAYEQYF. The CDR3 coding sequence is TGTGCCAGTAGTATAGGGACAGCAGCCTACGAGCAGTACTTC.

The chain is built from TRBV12-3 or TRBV12-4 and TRBJ1-1, with 9 nucleotides matching TRBD1. J was trimmed by 12 bases and V by 6 bases; bases with no gene match: 5. This CDR3 contains 11 residues. The CDR3 DNA is TGTGCCAGCAGGGGGACAGGGAGGACTTTCTTT. Amino acids: CASRGTGRTFF.

The genes are TRBV28 and TRBJ2-7, with 7 bases that match TRBD1. After removal of 11 bases from V and 1 base from J, the junction contained 11 bases not matched to a gene. Germline CDR1 and CDR2: MDHEN and SYDVKM. This CDR3 contains 14 residues. The chain's CDR3 is CASLRQGISYEQYF. CDR3 nucleotide sequence: TGTGCCTCCCTCCGACAGGGTATTTCCTACGAGCAGTACTTC.

The sample holds a few counts of this clone. This chain links TRBV14 with TRBJ2-1, with a tentative D call TRBD2 (6 bases). The CDR3 length is 16 residues. V lost 1 base to trimming and J lost 7 bases, with 17 bases between them. CDR1 is SGHDN, CDR2 FVKESK, per germline. CDR3: CASSQVRSGLGNEQFF. The CDR3 bases are TGTGCCAGCAGCCAAGTTAGGAGCGGGCTCGGAAATGAGCAGTTCTTC.

The chain recombines TRBV3-1 (or the pseudogene TRBV3-2) with TRBJ1-1, with 7 bases aligning to TRBD1. With V trimmed by 4 bases and J by 9 bases, 5 bases remained unmatched. CDR1 is LGHDT and CDR2 is YNNKEL in the germline V gene (reference sequence). The CDR3 sequence is 12 residues long. The CDR3 loop reads CASSPTGEQAFF. CDR3 coding DNA: TGTGCCAGCAGCCCTACAGGGGAGCAAGCTTTCTTT.

The chain employs TRBV2 and TRBJ2-1; D might be TRBD2 (5 bases). CDR1 and CDR2 (germline): SNHLY, FYNNEI. With 8 bases removed from V and 1 base from J, the gap between germline ends came to 15 bases. The length of the CDR3 is 15 residues. The CDR3 here is CASVPLASSYNEQFF. CDR3 coding DNA: TGTGCCAGCGTCCCCTTAGCGAGTTCCTACAATGAGCAGTTCTTC.

This sequence joins TRBV3-1 (or the pseudogene TRBV3-2) and TRBJ1-1, with D tentatively TRBD1 (5 bases). Trimming pared 4 bases from V and 8 bases from J, leaving 17 bases between. The CDR3 covers 14 residues. Germline V gene data show CDR1 as LGHDT and CDR2 as YNNKEL (reference sequence). For the CDR3, the DNA is TGTGCCAGCAGCCCTGGGACTCCGGGAGGGGAAGCTTTCTTT. It specifies CASSPGTPGGEAFF.